This T cell receptor beta chain was profiled in a study of blood T cell repertoires in COVID-19. Study-level background: Samples of COVID-19 (acute and convalescent) were obtained from the United States, Italy and Spain. PBMCs, B-cell-depleted T cells, or T cells provided the cDNA or gDNA that made up the material.

The CDR3 runs 16 residues. Germline V gene data show CDR1 as SGHVS and CDR2 as FNYEAQ. V was clipped by 2 bases and J by 5 bases, with 17 bases between them. Under the authors' procedure: Estimation of nucleated cell counts was performed using reference gene primer amplification. Method: immunoSEQ multiplex PCR; TCRdb's copy keeps in-frame clones and lacks some. The V and J calls and clone size were taken over from that table, and D and trimming were inferred from the DNA. This table holds approximately 100,000 clones, 85% to 90% found once. The sequencing sample was made of peripheral blood. The chain combines TRBV7-6 with TRBJ2-3; D remains ambiguous. The sequence was obtained from a man in his fifties with acute or convalescent COVID-19. The CDR3 region is CASSLRPTGNGDTQYF. Written as DNA, the CDR3 is TGTGCCAGCAGCTTAAGACCGACGGGTAACGGAGATACGCAGTATTTT.